This T cell receptor beta chain was retrieved from a study of OX40 agonist ivuxolimab in advanced cancers. The study, taken as a whole, reports: Clonal expansion was seen in CD4+ and CD8+ blood T cells by week 6 at 0.1 to 3.0 mg/kg. Among the least clonally expanded were partial responders at 0.1-3.0 mg/kg.

Libraries were prepared by immunoSEQ multiplex PCR; TCRdb keeps only in-frame clonotypes and omits some of them. The table has roughly 76,000 clones, 75% to 95% seen once. The CDR3 extends over 15 amino acids. The germline V and J ends were trimmed by 4 bases and 0 bases, with 10 bases remaining between them. The germline V gene has CDR1 LNHDA and CDR2 SQIVND (reference sequence). This clone was seen a single time. Antigen specificity is unknown. This sequence was found in an adult with an advanced solid tumor such as melanoma, head and neck, liver or kidney cancer. The chain couples TRBV19 to TRBJ1-3, with a possible D match to TRBD1 (6 bases). The source was CD4+ or CD8+ T cells sorted from blood, collected in a trial of the OX40 agonist ivuxolimab. CDR3 in amino acids: CASSTDSSSGNTIYF. The CDR3 bases are TGTGCCAGTAGTACGGACAGCTCCTCTGGAAACACCATATATTTT.